This note documents a single T cell receptor (beta chain) sequence. Its antigen remains unknown. The data stem from a study of T cell responses to AZD1222 COVID-19 vaccine. Study-wide findings and caveats: Sampled repertoires all dated from after the peak T cell response. An increase in Spike-specific TCR breadth and depth was observed after two AZD1222 doses. Spike as a whole was targeted by vaccine-associated CD4 TCRs, dominant at 160-218 and 743-854.

Method: immunoSEQ multiplex PCR; TCRdb's copy keeps in-frame clones and lacks some. Here the sample spans 180,000 or so clones, just over 90% being singletons. Second-dose groups at about 4 or about 12 weeks were pooled. The germline V gene encodes CDR1 KGHSH and CDR2 LQKENI. Trimming took 2 bases from V and 2 from J; bases not matched to a gene: 5. This CDR3 has 15 amino acids. The sequencing here drew on peripheral blood, taken 28 days after the second AZD1222 dose. The origin of this receptor is an adult who received the AZD1222 COVID-19 vaccine. This chain joins TRBV18 and TRBJ2-7; TRBD2 matches 8 bases. CDR3 region: CASSPSSGWAYEQYF. CDR3 in DNA: TGTGCCAGCTCACCATCTAGCGGGTGGGCCTACGAGCAGTACTTC.